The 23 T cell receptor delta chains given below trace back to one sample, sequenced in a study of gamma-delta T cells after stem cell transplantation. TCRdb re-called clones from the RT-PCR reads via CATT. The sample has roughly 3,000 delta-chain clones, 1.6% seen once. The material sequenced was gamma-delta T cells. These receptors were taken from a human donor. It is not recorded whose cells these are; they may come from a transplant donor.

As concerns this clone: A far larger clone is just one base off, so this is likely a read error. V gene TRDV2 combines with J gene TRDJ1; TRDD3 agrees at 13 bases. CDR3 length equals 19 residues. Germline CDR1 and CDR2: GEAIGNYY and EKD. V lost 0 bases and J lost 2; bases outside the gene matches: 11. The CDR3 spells CACDTVGPLGDTRTDKLIF. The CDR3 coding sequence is TGTGCCTGTGACACCGTAGGGCCACTGGGGGATACGAGAACCGATAAACTCATCTTT.

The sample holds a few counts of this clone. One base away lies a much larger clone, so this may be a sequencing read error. The CDR3 coding sequence is TGTGCCTGTGACCATATCCGTGGGGATACCAGGGTTCACACCGATAAACTCATCTTT. Amino acids: CACDHIRGDTRVHTDKLIF. The V and J genes are TRDV2 and TRDJ1, with 8 bases aligning to TRDD3. This CDR3 has 19 residues. CDR1 is GEAIGNYY, CDR2 EKD, per germline. Trimming cost V 3 bases and J 0 bases; bases outside gene matches: 17.

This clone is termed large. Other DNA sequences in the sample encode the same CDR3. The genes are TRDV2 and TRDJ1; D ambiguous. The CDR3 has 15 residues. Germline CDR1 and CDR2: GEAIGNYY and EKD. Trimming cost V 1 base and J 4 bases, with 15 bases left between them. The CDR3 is CACDTLYSAGDKLIF. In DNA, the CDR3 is TGTGCCTGTGACACGTTGTACTCAGCCGGCGATAAACTCATCTTT.

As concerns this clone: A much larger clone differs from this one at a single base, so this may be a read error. CDR3 amino acids: CACGSAALGTISWDTRQMFF. CDR3 in DNA: TGTGCCTGTGGTAGTGCGGCTCTCGGTACTATCTCCTGGGACACCCGACAGATGTTTTTC. The chain couples TRDV2 to TRDJ3, with D unclear. This CDR3 has 20 residues. Between the trimmed V and J ends, which lost 5 bases and 0 bases, there was a span of 22 bases. Germline values: CDR1 GEAIGNYY, CDR2 EKD.

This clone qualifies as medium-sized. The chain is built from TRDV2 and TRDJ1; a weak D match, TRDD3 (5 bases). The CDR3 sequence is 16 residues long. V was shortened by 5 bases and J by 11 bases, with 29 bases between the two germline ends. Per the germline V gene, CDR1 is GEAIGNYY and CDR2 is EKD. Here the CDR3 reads CACVGPSGGRPIRLIF. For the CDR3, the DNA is TGTGCCTGTGTGGGGCCGTCCGGGGGTCGGCCCATACGGCTCATCTTT.

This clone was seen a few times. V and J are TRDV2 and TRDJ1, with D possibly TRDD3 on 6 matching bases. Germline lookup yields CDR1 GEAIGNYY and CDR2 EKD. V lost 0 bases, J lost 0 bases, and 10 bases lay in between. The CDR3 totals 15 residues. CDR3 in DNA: TGTGCCTGTGACACCGTGGGGGGGAACACCGATAAACTCATCTTT. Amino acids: CACDTVGGNTDKLIF.

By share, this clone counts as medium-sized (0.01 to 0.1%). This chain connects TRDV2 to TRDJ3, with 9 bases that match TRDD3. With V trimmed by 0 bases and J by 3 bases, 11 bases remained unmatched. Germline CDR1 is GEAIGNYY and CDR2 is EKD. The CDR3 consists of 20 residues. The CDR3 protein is CACDTVVPGDTFWDTRQMFF. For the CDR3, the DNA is TGTGCCTGTGACACCGTAGTCCCGGGGGATACTTTCTGGGACACCCGACAGATGTTTTTC.

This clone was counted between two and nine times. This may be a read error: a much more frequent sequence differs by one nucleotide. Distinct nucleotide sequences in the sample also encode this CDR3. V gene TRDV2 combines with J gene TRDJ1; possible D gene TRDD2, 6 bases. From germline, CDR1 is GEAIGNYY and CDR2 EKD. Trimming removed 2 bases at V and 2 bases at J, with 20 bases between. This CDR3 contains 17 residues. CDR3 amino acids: CACDILPTIQGTDKLIF. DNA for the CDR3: TGTGCCTGTGACATCCTTCCCACGATCCAGGGGACCGATAAACTCATCTTT.

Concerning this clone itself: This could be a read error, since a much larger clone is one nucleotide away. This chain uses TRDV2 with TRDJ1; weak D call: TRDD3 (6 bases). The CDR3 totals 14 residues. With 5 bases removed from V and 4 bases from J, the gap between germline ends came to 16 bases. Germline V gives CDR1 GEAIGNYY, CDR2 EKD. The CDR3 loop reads CACGPLGLYDKLIF. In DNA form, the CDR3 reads TGTGCCTGTGGCCCACTGGGACTCTACGATAAACTCATCTTT.

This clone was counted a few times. CDR3 sequence reads: CACDLMTLGDTGTDKLIF. The CDR3, as DNA: TGTGCCTGTGACCTGATGACCCTGGGGGATACTGGCACCGATAAACTCATCTTT. This chain joins TRDV2 and TRDJ1; 11 bases are a match to TRDD3. This CDR3 contains 18 residues. With 3 bases clipped from V and 1 base from J, the junction kept 12 bases outside the gene matches. The germline V gene has CDR1 GEAIGNYY and CDR2 EKD.

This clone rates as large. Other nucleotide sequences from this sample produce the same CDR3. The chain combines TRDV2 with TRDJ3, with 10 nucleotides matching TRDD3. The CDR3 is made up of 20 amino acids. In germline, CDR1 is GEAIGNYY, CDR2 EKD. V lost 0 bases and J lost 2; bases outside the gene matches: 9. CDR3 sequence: CACDTGGGGYHPWDTRQMFF. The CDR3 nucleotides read TGTGCCTGTGACACCGGCGGTGGGGGATACCATCCCTGGGACACCCGACAGATGTTTTTC.

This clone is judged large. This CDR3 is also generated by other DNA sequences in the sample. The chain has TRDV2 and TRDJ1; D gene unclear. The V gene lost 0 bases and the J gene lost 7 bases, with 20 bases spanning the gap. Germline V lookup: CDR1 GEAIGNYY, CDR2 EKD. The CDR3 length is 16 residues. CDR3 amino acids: CACDTLQTSTGPKLIF. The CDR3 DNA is TGTGCCTGTGACACCCTACAGACCAGTACGGGGCCTAAACTCATCTTT.

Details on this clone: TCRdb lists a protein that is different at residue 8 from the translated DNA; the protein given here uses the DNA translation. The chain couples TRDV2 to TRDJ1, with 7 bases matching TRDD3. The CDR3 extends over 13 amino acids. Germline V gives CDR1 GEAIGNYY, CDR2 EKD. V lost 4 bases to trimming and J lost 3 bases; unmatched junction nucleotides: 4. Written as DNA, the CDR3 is TGTGCCTGTGATGGGATACAAGCCGATAAACTCATCTTT. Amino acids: CACDGIQADKLIF.

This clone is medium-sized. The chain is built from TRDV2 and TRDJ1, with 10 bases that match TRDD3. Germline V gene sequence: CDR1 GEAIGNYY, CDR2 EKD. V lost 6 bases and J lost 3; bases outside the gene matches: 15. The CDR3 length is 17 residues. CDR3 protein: CACLPLGDQVRADKLIF. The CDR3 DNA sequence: TGTGCCTGTCTTCCACTGGGGGATCAGGTCAGGGCCGATAAACTCATCTTT.

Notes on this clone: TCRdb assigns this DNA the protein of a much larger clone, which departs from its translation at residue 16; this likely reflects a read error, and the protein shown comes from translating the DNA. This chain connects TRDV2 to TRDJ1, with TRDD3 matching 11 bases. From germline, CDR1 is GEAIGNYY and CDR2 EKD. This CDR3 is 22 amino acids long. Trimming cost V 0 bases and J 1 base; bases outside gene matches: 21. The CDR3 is CACDTVSYPVLGDNPCTDKLIF. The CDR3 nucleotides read TGTGCCTGTGACACCGTCTCCTACCCGGTACTGGGGGATAACCCTTGCACCGATAAACTCATCTTT.

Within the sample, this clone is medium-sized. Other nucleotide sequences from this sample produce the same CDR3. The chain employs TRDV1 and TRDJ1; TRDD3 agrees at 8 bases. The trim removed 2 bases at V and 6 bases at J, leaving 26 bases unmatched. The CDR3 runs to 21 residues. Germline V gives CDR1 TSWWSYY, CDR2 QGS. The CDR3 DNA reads TGTGCTCTTGGGGAAATTCCTTTCCCCACACTTCTGTACTGGGGGGACAATAAACTCATCTTT. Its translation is CALGEIPFPTLLYWGDNKLIF.

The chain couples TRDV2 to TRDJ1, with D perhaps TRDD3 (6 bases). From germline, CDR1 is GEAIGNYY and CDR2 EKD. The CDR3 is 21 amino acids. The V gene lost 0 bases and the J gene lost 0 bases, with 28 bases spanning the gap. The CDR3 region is CACDTVFPGRGKTKDTDKLIF. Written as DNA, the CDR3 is TGTGCCTGTGACACCGTTTTCCCCGGACGGGGGAAAACTAAGGACACCGATAAACTCATCTTT.

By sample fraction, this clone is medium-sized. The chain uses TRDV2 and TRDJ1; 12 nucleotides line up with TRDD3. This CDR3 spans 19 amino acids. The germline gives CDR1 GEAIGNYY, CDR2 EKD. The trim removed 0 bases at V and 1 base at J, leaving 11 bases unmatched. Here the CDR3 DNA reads TGTGCCTGTGACACCGTTGCCTGGGGGATACGGAGGGTCACCGATAAACTCATCTTT. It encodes CACDTVAWGIRRVTDKLIF.

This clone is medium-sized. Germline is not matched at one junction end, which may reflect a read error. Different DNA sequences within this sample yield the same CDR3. The CDR3 DNA reads as TGTGCCTGTGACACCCTGACTGGGGGAGGACACTCTATCACCGATAAACTTATCTTT. Its translation: CACDTLTGGGHSITDKLIF. This chain uses TRDV2 with TRDJ1; 9 bases agree with TRDD3. This CDR3 has 19 residues. CDR1 GEAIGNYY and CDR2 EKD come from the germline V gene.

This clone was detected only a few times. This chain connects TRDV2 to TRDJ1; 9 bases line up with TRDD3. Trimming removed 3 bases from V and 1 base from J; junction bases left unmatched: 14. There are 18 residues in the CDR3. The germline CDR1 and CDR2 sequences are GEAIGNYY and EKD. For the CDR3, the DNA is TGTGCCTGTGACGCCGTCGGACTGGGGGACACTGGCACCGATAAACTCATCTTT. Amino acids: CACDAVGLGDTGTDKLIF.

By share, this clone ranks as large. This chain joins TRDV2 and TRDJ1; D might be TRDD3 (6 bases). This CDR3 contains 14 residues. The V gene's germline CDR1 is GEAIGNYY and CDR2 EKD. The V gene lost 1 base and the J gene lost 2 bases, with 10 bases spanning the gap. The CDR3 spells CACDTMGGTDKLIF. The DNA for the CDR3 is TGTGCCTGTGACACGATGGGGGGGACCGATAAACTCATCTTT.

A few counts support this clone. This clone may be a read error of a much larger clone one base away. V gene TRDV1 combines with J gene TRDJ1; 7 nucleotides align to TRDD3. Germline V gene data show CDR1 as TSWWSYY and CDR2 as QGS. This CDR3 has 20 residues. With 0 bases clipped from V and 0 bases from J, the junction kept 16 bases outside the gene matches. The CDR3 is CALGELSARPWGPNTDKLIF. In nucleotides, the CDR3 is TGTGCTCTTGGGGAACTCTCTGCTCGTCCCTGGGGGCCCAACACCGATAAACTCATCTTT.

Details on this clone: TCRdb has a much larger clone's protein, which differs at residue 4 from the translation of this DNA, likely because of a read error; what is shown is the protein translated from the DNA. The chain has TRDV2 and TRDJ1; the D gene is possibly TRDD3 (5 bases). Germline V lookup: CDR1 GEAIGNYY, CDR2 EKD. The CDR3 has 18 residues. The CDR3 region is CACGTVPSGVPFTDKLIF. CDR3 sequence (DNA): TGTGCCTGTGGCACCGTGCCTAGTGGGGTTCCATTCACCGATAAACTCATCTTT.